This TCR beta chain was profiled in a study of T cells in Graves' hyperthyroidism and ophthalmopathy. Study conclusions and caveats: Among clonotypes expanded in thyroid above 0.001, most were also found in blood. Ophthalmopathy cases were set apart from stable hyperthyroidism by a 13 V-J model.

The CDR3 covers 16 residues. Germline CDR1 and CDR2: MDHEN and SYDVKM. The ends lost 7 bases at V and 4 bases at J; junction bases unmatched: 15. This clonotype has at least ten counts. Its antigen remains unknown. Those with hyperthyroidism were 18 to 65 years old, newly diagnosed, and ill for under 2 months. Blood sampling occurred at first hyperthyroidism diagnosis, ahead of any ophthalmopathy symptoms. The TCR beta CDR3 regions underwent amplification using RNA transcripts as the source. Using the HTBI primer set, a first-round RT-PCR was run on the TCR CDR3. TCRdb passed the multiplex PCR reads through MiXCR, listing each CDR3 protein once. The data show 270,000 or so distinct CDR3 sequences, about 15% seen once.

The receptor comes from a woman aged 45-65 years with Graves' hyperthyroidism that later progressed to Graves' ophthalmopathy. The rearrangement joins TRBV28 to TRBJ2-7, with 8 bases matching TRBD1. Sequences were obtained from blood. The CDR3 nucleotides are TGTGCCAGCACCACCAGGAGGACAGGGAATGGTTACGAGCAGTACTTC. The encoded protein is CASTTRRTGNGYEQYF.